This TCR beta chain was sequenced in a study of response to subunit inactivated influenza vaccine. Study-level points and caveats: It was suggested by the authors that few new T cells are recruited by each seasonal influenza vaccination.

TCRdb re-called the RT-PCR reads through MiXCR, storing one row per CDR3 protein. The data hold 500,000 to 600,000 distinct CDR3 sequences, with 16% observed a single time. The CDR3 length is 14 residues. The V gene lost 4 bases and the J gene lost 7 bases, with 16 bases spanning the gap. Germline V gives CDR1 SGHTA, CDR2 FQGNSA. As concerns this clonotype: Its antigen is as yet unknown.

The clonotype was recovered from a man aged 50 to 75 who received an inactivated influenza vaccine. V gene TRBV7-2 combines with J gene TRBJ2-5; no clear D. The specimen was CD4+ T cells sorted from PBMCs, collected around 2 years after vaccination. CDR3 coding DNA: TGTGCCAGCAGCTACCTCGGACCCCCAGGGACCCAGTACTTC. Translation: CASSYLGPPGTQYF. The full variable domain, rest sourced from reference TRBV7-2 and TRBJ2-5, is GAGVSQSPSNKVTEKGKDVELRCDPISGHTALYWYRQSLGQGLEFLIYFQGNSAPDKSGLPSDRFSAERTGGSVSTLTIQRTQQEDSAVYLCASSYLGPPGTQYFGPGTRLLVL.